This record looks at one T cell receptor (beta chain) sequence and its context. Its cognate antigen is unknown. This sample is part of a study of T cell repertoires in cytomegalovirus infection. Study-wide context: Indications of both CMV infection and matching HLA type were provided by public TCR beta signatures.

Per germline, CDR1 MNHEY and CDR2 SMNVEV (reference sequence). Trimming left V 2 bases short and J 3 bases short, with 14 bases between. The CDR3 length is 15 residues. Findings and caveats of the study: Of the TCR beta families, the public ones yielded a cumulative frequency that identified carriers of CMV plus the relevant HLA.

TCRdb processed the reads anew with MiXCR; each CDR3 protein has one entry. Here the sample spans about 260,000 distinct CDR3 sequences, about 13% being singletons. V gene TRBV27 combines with J gene TRBJ2-7; TRBD1 might be the D (5 bases). Material: PBMCs. This receptor was taken from a human donor in good health (CMV status not recorded). Some clones in this sample may be carry-over from other donors' samples. DNA of the CDR3: TGTGCCAGCAGTTTAATGTGGACAACCAACTACGAGCAGTACTTC. Amino acid sequence: CASSLMWTTNYEQYF.